This TCR beta chain came from a study of T cell responses to AZD1222 COVID-19 vaccine. Study findings and constraints: Repertoire sampling happened only post peak T cell response. CD4 TCRs linked to vaccination spanned spike, dominating at 160-218 and 743-854. Donor demographics were predominantly white British with a female majority; clonal diversity may be underestimated. The number of AZD1222 recipients seropositive at baseline was only five to seven.

Germline CDR1 ENHRY, CDR2 SYGVKD. Losses at the gene ends were 5 bases for V and 2 bases for J; bases not matched to a gene: 9. This CDR3 has 16 amino acids. On this clone itself: Its cognate antigen is unknown.

Profiling relied on immunoSEQ multiplex PCR, and the TCRdb table lists in-frame clones only, not all of them. The sample has tens of thousands of clones, approximately 90% seen once. The chain employs TRBV10-3 and TRBJ1-2; 9 positions match TRBD1. The material was peripheral blood, obtained 28 days after the second AZD1222 dose. The source of this sequence is an adult who received the AZD1222 COVID-19 vaccine. CDR3 bases: TGTGCCATCAGTTCCTCCCCCGGGACAGGGAACTATGGCTACACCTTC. It specifies CAISSSPGTGNYGYTF.